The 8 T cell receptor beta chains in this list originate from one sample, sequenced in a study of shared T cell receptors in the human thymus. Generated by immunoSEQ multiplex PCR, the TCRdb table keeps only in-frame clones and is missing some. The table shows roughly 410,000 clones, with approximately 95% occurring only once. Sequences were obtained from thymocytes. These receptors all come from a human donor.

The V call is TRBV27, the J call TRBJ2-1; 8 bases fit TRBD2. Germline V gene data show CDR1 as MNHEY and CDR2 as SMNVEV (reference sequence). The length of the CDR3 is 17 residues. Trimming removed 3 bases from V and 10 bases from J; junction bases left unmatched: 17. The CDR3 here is CASSFHRLASGLGEQFF. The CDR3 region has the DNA TGTGCCAGCAGTTTCCACCGACTAGCGAGTGGGCTGGGAGAGCAGTTCTTC.

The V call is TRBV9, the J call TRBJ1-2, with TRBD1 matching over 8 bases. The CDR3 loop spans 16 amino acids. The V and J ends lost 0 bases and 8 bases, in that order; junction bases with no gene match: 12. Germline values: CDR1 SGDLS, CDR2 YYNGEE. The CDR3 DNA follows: TGTGCCAGCAGCGTAGCAGGGGGCGGACCATACGGGGGCTACACCTTC. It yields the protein CASSVAGGGPYGGYTF. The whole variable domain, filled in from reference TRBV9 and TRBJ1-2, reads DSGVTQTPKHLITATGQRVTLRCSPRSGDLSVYWYQQSLDQGLQFLIQYYNGEERAKGNILERFSAQQFPDLHSELNLSSLELGDSALYFCASSVAGGGPYGGYTFGSGTRLTVV.

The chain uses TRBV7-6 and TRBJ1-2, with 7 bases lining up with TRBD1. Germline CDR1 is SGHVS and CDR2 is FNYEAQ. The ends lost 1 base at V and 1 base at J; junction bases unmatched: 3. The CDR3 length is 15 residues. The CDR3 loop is CASSLGGTVNYGYTF. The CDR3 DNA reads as TGTGCCAGCAGCTTAGGGGGGACAGTTAACTATGGCTACACCTTC.

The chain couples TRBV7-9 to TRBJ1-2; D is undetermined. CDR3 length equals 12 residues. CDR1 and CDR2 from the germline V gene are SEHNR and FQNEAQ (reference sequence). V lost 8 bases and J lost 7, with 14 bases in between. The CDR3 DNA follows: TGTGCCAGCCGCAGGCAGGAAAGTGGCTACACCTTC. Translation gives CASRRQESGYTF.

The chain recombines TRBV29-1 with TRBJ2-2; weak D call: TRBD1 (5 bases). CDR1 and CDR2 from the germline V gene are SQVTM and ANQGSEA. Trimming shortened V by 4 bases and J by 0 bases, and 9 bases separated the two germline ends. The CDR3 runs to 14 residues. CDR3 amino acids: CSVVGHPNTGELFF. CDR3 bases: TGCAGCGTTGTGGGGCATCCGAACACCGGGGAGCTGTTTTTT.

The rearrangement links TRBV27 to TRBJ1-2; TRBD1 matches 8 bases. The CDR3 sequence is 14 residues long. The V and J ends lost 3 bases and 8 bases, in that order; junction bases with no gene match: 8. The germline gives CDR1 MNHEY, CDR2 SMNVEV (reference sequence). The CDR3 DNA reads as TGTGCCAGCAGTTTTGCACAGGGGGAGGGAGGCTACACCTTC. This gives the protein CASSFAQGEGGYTF.

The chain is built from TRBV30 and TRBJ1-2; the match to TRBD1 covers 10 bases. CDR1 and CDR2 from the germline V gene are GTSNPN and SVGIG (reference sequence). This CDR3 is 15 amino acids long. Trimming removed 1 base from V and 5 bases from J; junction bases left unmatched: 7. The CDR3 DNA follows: TGTGCCTGGAGTGCGGGACAGGGGCCCCTATATGGCTACACCTTC. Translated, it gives CAWSAGQGPLYGYTF.

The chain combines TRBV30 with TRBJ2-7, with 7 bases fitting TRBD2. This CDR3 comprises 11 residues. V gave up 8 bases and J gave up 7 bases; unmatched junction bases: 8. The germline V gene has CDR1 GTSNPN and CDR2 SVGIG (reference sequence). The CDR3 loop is CASGIPKEQYF. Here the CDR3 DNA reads TGTGCCAGCGGGATTCCGAAGGAGCAGTACTTC.